What follows is one T cell receptor beta chain and its context. This sample stems from a study of blood T cell repertoires in COVID-19. The germline V gene has CDR1 DFQATT and CDR2 SNEGSKA (reference sequence). The germline V and J ends were trimmed by 3 bases and 6 bases, with 11 bases remaining between them. The CDR3 loop spans 12 amino acids. Sequencing used immunoSEQ multiplex PCR; TCRdb keeps in-frame clones, though not all of them. The sample shows 280,000 or so clones, 88% of them seen only once. The rearrangement links TRBV20-1 to TRBJ1-1; D may be TRBD1 (5 bases). Sequencing was done on a sample of peripheral blood. This receptor was obtained from a young woman who had recovered from COVID-19. The CDR3 loop reads CSASGRGAEAFF. CDR3 nucleotide sequence: TGCAGTGCTAGTGGGCGGGGCGCTGAAGCTTTCTTT.